This T cell receptor beta chain was obtained from a study of early T cells in non-severe SARS-CoV-2 infection. As for the study in general: Whole-blood bulk RNA, unsorted, was sequenced, and chains were unpaired.

As to this clonotype: Its antigen is currently unknown.

Study-wide results and caveats: VDJdb matching, biased toward anti-spike CD8 responses, missed private and CD4 specificities.

The CDR3 extends over 14 amino acids. Deletions cut 3 bases from V and 7 bases from J, with 16 bases between. The V gene's germline CDR1 is SGHAT and CDR2 FQNNGV. Individual cDNA molecules were tagged with unique molecular identifiers. One entry per CDR3 protein, called by TCRdb with MiXCR from the 5' RACE reads. The sample contains around 88,000 distinct CDR3 sequences, about an eighth of which appear only once. Sequencing input: whole blood. The source of this sequence is an adult who was a healthcare worker with PCR-confirmed SARS-CoV-2 infection or an uninfected control (not recorded which). This chain links TRBV11-2 with TRBJ2-7; D perhaps matches TRBD2 (5 bases). CDR3 nucleotides: TGTGCCAGCAGCTTGAGCCTGACTATCCGGGAGCAGTACTTC. This gives the protein CASSLSLTIREQYF.